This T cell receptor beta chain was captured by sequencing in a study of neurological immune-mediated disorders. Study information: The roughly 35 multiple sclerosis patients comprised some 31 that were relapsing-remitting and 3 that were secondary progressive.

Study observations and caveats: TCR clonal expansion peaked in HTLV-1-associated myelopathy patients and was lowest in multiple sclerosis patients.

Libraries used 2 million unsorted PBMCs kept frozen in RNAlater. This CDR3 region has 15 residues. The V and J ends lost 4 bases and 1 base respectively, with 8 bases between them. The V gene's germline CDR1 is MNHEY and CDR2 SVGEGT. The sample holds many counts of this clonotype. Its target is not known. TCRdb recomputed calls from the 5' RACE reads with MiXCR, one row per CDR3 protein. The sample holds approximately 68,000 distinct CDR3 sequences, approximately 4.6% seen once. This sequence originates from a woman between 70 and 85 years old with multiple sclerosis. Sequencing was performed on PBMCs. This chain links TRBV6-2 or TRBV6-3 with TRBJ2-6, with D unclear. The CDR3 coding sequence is TGTGCCAGCAGTTCCGACTGGTCTGGGGCCAACGTCCTGACTTTC. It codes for CASSSDWSGANVLTF.